A single sample gave rise to the 30 T cell receptor beta chains below, sequenced in a study of T cells after yellow fever vaccination. TCRdb re-called the 5' RACE reads through MiXCR, storing one row per CDR3 protein. The sample yields around 250,000 distinct CDR3 sequences, around 4.9% seen once. The source was CD4+ T cells sorted from PBMCs, collected on the day of the yellow fever booster vaccination. These receptors originate from a man between 18 and 35 years old who received the YFV17D yellow fever vaccine.

This clonotype was recorded at least ten times. The CDR3 loop reads CASSPQGTGANVLTF. The CDR3 DNA reads TGCGCCAGCAGCCCACAGGGAACTGGGGCCAACGTCCTGACTTTC. V gene TRBV4-1 combines with J gene TRBJ2-6; tentatively, D is TRBD1 (6 bases). Looked up from germline, CDR1 is MGHRA and CDR2 is YSYEKL. The V end was cut by 4 bases, the J end by 2 bases, with 9 bases between. The CDR3 has 15 amino acids.

This clonotype was seen a few times. The V and J genes are TRBV30 and TRBJ1-1, with D perhaps matching TRBD1 (6 bases). The CDR3 is 15 residues long. Per the germline V gene, CDR1 is GTSNPN and CDR2 is SVGIG (reference sequence). V was clipped by 3 bases and J by 2 bases, with 16 bases between them. The CDR3 region is CAWRAAGTPNTEAFF. As DNA, the CDR3 is TGTGCCTGGAGGGCAGCCGGGACACCTAACACTGAAGCTTTCTTT.

This clonotype came up a few times. The J gene is TRBJ1-6, the V gene TRBV4-1; TRBD1 matches 9 bases. The CDR3 is made up of 16 amino acids. CDR1 and CDR2 from the germline V gene are MGHRA and YSYEKL. With V trimmed by 4 bases and J by 5 bases, 6 bases remained unmatched. The CDR3 spells CASSRAGTGNNSPLHF. CDR3 nucleotides: TGCGCCAGCAGCCGGGCCGGGACAGGGAATAATTCACCCCTCCACTTT.

This clonotype has just a few counts. The chain combines TRBV20-1 with TRBJ2-3; 10 bases agree with TRBD2. Germline CDR1 DFQATT, CDR2 SNEGSKA (reference sequence). Trimming removed 3 bases from V and 3 bases from J; junction bases left unmatched: 12. The CDR3 runs to 17 residues. In nucleotides, the CDR3 is TGCAGTGCTAGCGGACTTATAGCTAGCGGGGGTACAGATACGCAGTATTTT. Its protein product is CSASGLIASGGTDTQYF.

The J gene is TRBJ2-4, the V gene TRBV20-1; 7 bases fit TRBD1. From germline, CDR1 is DFQATT and CDR2 SNEGSKA (reference sequence). V trimming: 5 bases; J trimming: 4 bases; junction bases outside the gene matches: 8. CDR3 length equals 14 residues. This CDR3 is CSASEGAGKNIQYF. For the CDR3, the DNA is TGCAGTGCTTCCGAGGGGGCTGGGAAAAACATTCAGTACTTC.

The sample holds a few counts of this clonotype. J is TRBJ1-4 and V is TRBV20-1; tentative D call: TRBD1 (6 bases). The V and J ends lost 6 bases and 7 bases respectively, with 15 bases between them. Germline V gene lookup returns CDR1 DFQATT and CDR2 SNEGSKA (reference sequence). The CDR3 sequence is 13 residues long. As DNA, the CDR3 is TGCAGTGCCGGAGGGGGTGGGCGTGAAAAACTGTTTTTT. This translates into CSAGGGGREKLFF.

The V call is TRBV29-1, the J call TRBJ2-3; a possible D gene is TRBD2 (6 bases). V lost 3 bases and J lost 2, with 12 bases in between. CDR3 length: 14 amino acids. The germline V gene has CDR1 SQVTM and CDR2 ANQGSEA. CDR3 loop: CSVDRDFTTDTQYF. CDR3 nucleotides: TGCAGCGTTGACCGGGACTTTACCACAGATACGCAGTATTTT.

The rearrangement uses TRBV6-1 and TRBJ1-5, with D unclear. The V and J ends lost 4 bases and 7 bases respectively, with 11 bases between them. The CDR3 spans 13 residues. The germline CDR1 and CDR2 sequences are MNHNS and SASEGT. The CDR3 DNA follows: TGTGCCAGCAGTGCCGATAAGATACAGCCCCAGCATTTT. This codes for CASSADKIQPQHF.

This clonotype showed up just a few times. CDR3 in DNA: TGCAGTGCAAAGCAGACTAGCGGGGCCGGCGAGCAGTACTTC. It codes for CSAKQTSGAGEQYF. This sequence joins TRBV20-1 and TRBJ2-7, with 11 bases identical to TRBD2. The V gene end was trimmed by 6 bases and the J gene end by 6 bases; junction bases not matched to a gene: 10. The CDR3 extends over 14 amino acids. Germline V CDR1 and CDR2: DFQATT, SNEGSKA (reference sequence).

The gene calls are TRBV3-1 and TRBJ2-2; no firm D call. The V gene lost 0 bases and the J gene lost 3 bases, with 14 bases spanning the gap. This CDR3 has 17 residues. The germline gives CDR1 LGHDT, CDR2 YNNKEL (reference sequence). The CDR3 bases are TGTGCCAGCAGCCAAGATGCCGGGTATTCAGACACCGGGGAGCTGTTTTTT. It translates to CASSQDAGYSDTGELFF.

In its sample, this clonotype was seen many times. V is TRBV5-5 and J is TRBJ2-6; possible D gene TRBD1, 6 bases. The length of the CDR3 is 18 residues. V shed 4 bases and J shed 0 bases, with 17 bases lying between them. CDR1 and CDR2 from the germline V gene are SGHKS and YYEKEE (reference sequence). The CDR3 region has the DNA TGTGCCAGCAGCGTCCAACAGGGTATCATCTCTGGGGCCAACGTCCTGACTTTC. This encodes CASSVQQGIISGANVLTF.

The sample holds many counts of this clonotype. This rearrangement joins TRBV7-8 to TRBJ2-2; D remains ambiguous. Trimming took off 1 base at V and 7 bases at J, with 4 bases between the two ends. The CDR3 spans 12 residues. CDR1 and CDR2 (germline): SGHVS, FQNEAQ. CDR3 residues: CASSLVGGELFF. In DNA, the CDR3 is TGTGCCAGCAGCTTAGTGGGCGGGGAGCTGTTTTTT.

CDR3 in amino acids: CASSARSSYNEQFF. The CDR3 nucleotides are TGTGCCAGCAGCGCCCGGTCCTCCTACAATGAGCAGTTCTTC. This sequence joins TRBV9 and TRBJ2-1; the D is unclear. The V gene lost 3 bases and the J gene lost 0 bases, with 7 bases spanning the gap. CDR3 size: 14 residues. Germline V gene sequence: CDR1 SGDLS, CDR2 YYNGEE. The whole variable domain, filled in from reference TRBV9 and TRBJ2-1, reads DSGVTQTPKHLITATGQRVTLRCSPRSGDLSVYWYQQSLDQGLQFLIQYYNGEERAKGNILERFSAQQFPDLHSELNLSSLELGDSALYFCASSARSSYNEQFFGPGTRLTVL.

This clonotype has ten or more counts. CDR3 residues: CASSPRWDGEGTEAFF. The CDR3 DNA is TGTGCCAGCAGCCCCCGGTGGGACGGGGAGGGAACTGAAGCTTTCTTT. The V gene is TRBV7-8, the J gene TRBJ1-1, with D possibly matching TRBD1 (5 bases). Trimming removed 5 bases at V and 5 bases at J, with 21 bases between. Germline lookup yields CDR1 SGHVS and CDR2 FQNEAQ. This CDR3 has 16 residues.

This clonotype has a count of ten or more. This rearrangement joins TRBV25-1 to TRBJ1-2; D is ambiguous. V dropped 7 bases and J dropped 3 bases, with 24 bases sitting between them. Looked up from germline, CDR1 is MGHDK and CDR2 is SYGVNS. The CDR3 spans 17 residues. The CDR3 coding sequence is TGTGCCAGCACCAGCGGGCAGGACCTTAACTCATACTATGGCTACACCTTC. As protein: CASTSGQDLNSYYGYTF.

This clonotype was detected a few times. The chain recombines TRBV29-1 with TRBJ1-2; TRBD1 might be the D (5 bases). The V gene lost 6 bases and the J gene lost 0 bases, with 11 bases spanning the gap. Germline lookup yields CDR1 SQVTM and CDR2 ANQGSEA. CDR3 size: 13 residues. CDR3 DNA: TGCAGCGTGGGGGGAAAAGCTAACTATGGCTACACCTTC. This gives the protein CSVGGKANYGYTF.

This clonotype was seen more than once but under ten times. The V and J genes are TRBV24-1 and TRBJ2-3; a weak D match, TRBD1 (6 bases). The germline V gene encodes CDR1 KGHDR and CDR2 SFDVKD. The CDR3 sequence is 14 residues long. V was pared by 5 bases and J by 3 bases, with 11 bases between. The DNA of the CDR3 is TGTGCCACCAGTGGCAGGGGTCAAACAGATACGCAGTATTTT. This translates into CATSGRGQTDTQYF.

The gene calls are TRBV4-2 and TRBJ2-7, with D maybe TRBD2 (5 bases). Trimming shortened V by 2 bases and J by 2 bases, and 13 bases separated the two germline ends. Germline V CDR1 and CDR2: LGHNA, YNFKEQ. The CDR3 covers 15 residues. CDR3 in amino acids: CASSQTVRAPYEQYF. DNA of the CDR3: TGTGCCAGCAGCCAAACCGTGCGGGCCCCCTACGAGCAGTACTTC.

This clonotype was counted ten times or more. The chain carries TRBV5-1 and TRBJ2-2, with TRBD2 matching over 8 bases. CDR3 size: 16 residues. Losses at the gene ends were 4 bases for V and 3 bases for J; bases not matched to a gene: 8. Germline V gene lookup returns CDR1 SGHRS and CDR2 YFSETQ. CDR3 in DNA: TGCGCCAGCAGCCCCTCTGCGGGGGGTTACACCGGGGAGCTGTTTTTT. Its protein product is CASSPSAGGYTGELFF.

This clonotype was picked up a small number of times. The chain joins TRBV20-1 to TRBJ1-1; TRBD1 is a possible D gene (6 bases). The CDR3 covers 15 residues. V was trimmed by 5 bases and J by 4 bases, leaving 20 bases between them. The germline V gene has CDR1 DFQATT and CDR2 SNEGSKA (reference sequence). CDR3 sequence (DNA): TGCAGTGCTCCCTCATCCCAGGGGATTACCACTGAAGCTTTCTTT. Its translation: CSAPSSQGITTEAFF.

This clonotype was recorded a few times. This chain connects TRBV7-2 to TRBJ2-5; either TRBD1 or TRBD2 may fit D (5 bases each). Germline V gives CDR1 SGHTA, CDR2 FQGNSA. This CDR3 contains 15 residues. Trimming removed 2 bases from V and 2 bases from J, with 12 bases in between. CDR3 in amino acids: CASSLRGGAQETQYF. CDR3 bases: TGTGCCAGCAGCTTACGTGGGGGAGCACAAGAGACCCAGTACTTC.

This clonotype was recorded many times. This sequence joins TRBV3-1 and TRBJ2-3; D gene unclear. The V end was cut by 1 base, the J end by 10 bases, with 6 bases between. Germline V lookup: CDR1 LGHDT, CDR2 YNNKEL (reference sequence). The CDR3 runs to 11 residues. This CDR3 reads CASSQVVAQYF. The CDR3 DNA reads TGTGCCAGCAGCCAAGTAGTCGCGCAGTATTTT.

The chain employs TRBV11-2 and TRBJ1-6; D not resolved. The V end lost 4 bases, the J end lost 7 bases, and 14 bases lay between the germline ends. Germline V gene sequence: CDR1 SGHAT, CDR2 FQNNGV. This CDR3 has 15 residues. The CDR3 DNA sequence: TGTGCCAGCAGCTCCCGTGGCAGCCCCAATTCACCCCTCCACTTT. As protein: CASSSRGSPNSPLHF.

This clonotype was seen repeatedly, ten times or more. The chain has TRBV4-3 and TRBJ2-2, with D tentatively TRBD2 (6 bases). Germline assignment: CDR1 LGHNA and CDR2 YSLEER. The CDR3 is 17 residues long. V was cut by 4 bases and J by 0 bases, with 15 bases left in between. CDR3 protein: CASSPEGGRANTGELFF. CDR3 bases: TGCGCCAGCAGCCCTGAGGGAGGCAGGGCGAACACCGGGGAGCTGTTTTTT.

This clonotype was counted only a few times. The rearrangement links TRBV2 to TRBJ2-2; tentatively, D is TRBD1 (5 bases). The CDR3 has 13 residues. V was shortened by 8 bases and J by 5 bases, with 12 bases between the two germline ends. Germline V gives CDR1 SNHLY, CDR2 FYNNEI. The CDR3 sequence is CASGAYGTGELFF. The DNA of the CDR3 is TGTGCCAGCGGGGCCTACGGGACCGGGGAGCTGTTTTTT. The full variable domain, in which reference TRBV2 and TRBJ2-2 provide the parts outside the CDR3, is EPEVTQTPSHQVTQMGQEVILRCVPISNHLYFYWYRQILGQKVEFLVSFYNNEISEKSEIFDDQFSVERPDGSNFTLKIRSTKLEDSAMYFCASGAYGTGELFFGEGSRLTVL.

This sequence joins TRBV29-1 and TRBJ1-2; a weak D match, TRBD1 (5 bases). The CDR3 contains 11 residues. CDR1 SQVTM and CDR2 ANQGSEA come from the germline V gene. The V gene lost 6 bases and the J gene lost 6 bases, with 11 bases spanning the gap. The CDR3 here is CSVWGGDGYTF. CDR3 sequence (DNA): TGCAGCGTATGGGGAGGGGATGGCTACACCTTC.

This clonotype was counted ten times or more. The chain links TRBV11-2 to TRBJ2-5; D ambiguous. The CDR3 runs 15 residues. In germline, CDR1 is SGHAT, CDR2 FQNNGV. Trimming stripped 1 base from V and 2 bases from J, with 11 bases between. The CDR3 DNA sequence: TGTGCCAGCAGCTTAGGCAGCCGGGCGCAAGAGACCCAGTACTTC. Translating it yields CASSLGSRAQETQYF.

This clonotype occurred many times. CDR3 sequence (DNA): TGTGCCAGCAGTTTAGAGAGGGGGTACGAGCAGTACGTC. This encodes CASSLERGYEQYV. The gene calls are TRBV12-3 or TRBV12-4 and TRBJ2-7; maybe TRBD1 (6 bases). The CDR3 sequence is 13 residues long. V lost 1 base and J 4 bases, leaving 8 bases between the germline ends.

The chain carries TRBV6-6 and TRBJ2-3; TRBD1 aligns across 7 bases. CDR1 and CDR2 (germline): MNHNY, SVGAGI (reference sequence). The length of the CDR3 is 14 residues. J was trimmed by 2 bases and V by 10 bases; bases with no gene match: 9. CDR3 amino acids: CATYTGTATDTQYF. The CDR3, as DNA: TGTGCCACATACACCGGGACAGCCACAGATACGCAGTATTTT.

The genes are TRBV7-2 and TRBJ1-1; TRBD1 matches 7 bases. Germline CDR1 and CDR2: SGHTA and FQGNSA. V lost 5 bases, J lost 11 bases, and 11 bases stayed unmatched. The CDR3 has 13 residues. CDR3 nucleotide sequence: TGTGCCAGCAGCAGACGCGACAGGGTTGACGCTTTCTTT. This encodes CASSRRDRVDAFF.